This T cell receptor (beta chain) was identified in a study of esophageal squamous cell carcinoma tumors (dated by TCRdb to the early 2020s). Some background on the complete study: Principal component analysis with K-means clustering of immunohistochemical values for T-cell and checkpoint markers was used to divide patients into immuno relation high and low groups. The roughly eleven cases yielded about 1.5 million total TCRalpha reads and approximately 1.4 million total TCRbeta reads, and around 29,000 and 37,000 of those reads, respectively, were unique. The study was designed to assess TCR repertoire diversity and shared TCR repertoires of T cells within the tumor environment of esophageal squamous cell carcinoma. The wider cohort included approximately 51 esophageal squamous cell carcinoma patients in Japan who were treated with surgery, of whom around 21 were high and about 32 were low immuno relation cases. TCR sequencing covered 10 patients: five randomly selected high immuno relation cases and five background-matched low immuno relation cases.

The receptor library was made with 5' RACE. The PCR step used KAPA HiFi along with constant-region primers for TCRalpha or TCRbeta and a P20EA primer, and a nested second PCR with CA2 or CB2 followed. Amplification of TCR genes was performed by unbiased adaptor ligation RT-PCR, in which reverse transcription was carried out with Superscript III and a polyT18-containing BSL-18E primer. Following second-strand synthesis and blunting, the P10EA/P20EA adaptor was ligated to the 5' end of the cDNA, and NotI digestion was then performed. For both the first and second PCRs, approximately 20 cycles of 98 degrees C for 20 s, 65 degrees C for 30 s and 72 degrees C for 1 min were run. The Nextera XT Index kit v2 Set A was used to index the amplicons, which were then pooled in equimolar amounts and quantified with a Qubit 2.0 Fluorometer. For sequencing, the Illumina MiSeq platform generated 2x300 bp paired-end reads. As for how the authors treated the data: V and J genes were assigned to reads on the basis of highest identity to IMGT reference sequences using Repertoire Genesis software ver.1.0. CDR3 was defined from Cys104 to Phe118 plus Gly119 and translated, and unique sequence reads were defined by distinct V, J and CDR3 amino acids. Shared V|J combinations were selected when significance was reached in both a Fisher's exact test in edgeR and a Mann Whitney U test. After singletons were removed and 500 repertoire combinations were bootstrapped, the repertoire dissimilarity index was calculated with the R rdi package. In-frame beta chains were kept once TCRdb had trimmed the public reads at Q25 with fastp and called clones with MiXCR. Here each entry gathers all rows of one CDR3 protein and keeps the most common genes and DNA. The V and J calls and clone size come from TCRdb's table, not from the authors' own analysis. The sample table lists 5,700 or so distinct CDR3 sequences, 22% of them with a count of one. The ten top clones hold around 30% of the sample.

V is shortened by 6 bases, J by 2 bases, and the region joining them spans 19 bases. CDR3 length: 15 amino acids, cysteine to phenylalanine. Only the CDR3 region is kept as DNA, spanning 45 bases read in frame from base 1. CDR1 and CDR2, looked up from the germline V gene (reference sequence), are DFQATT and SNEGSKA. This clonotype is assessed as medium-sized (0.01 to 0.1%). What this receptor recognizes is not known. Per-base quality was not reported, and no clone a single base away is much larger than it. Summary of the overall study and its limitations: Given the large variation in the TCRalphabeta repertoire, shared V|J recombination candidates may have been selected by chance. Approximately 30 TRAV|TRAJ and fewer than 25 TRBV|TRBJ combinations appeared shared among high immuno relation cases, including TRAV13-1|TRAJ22 and TRBV7-9|TRBJ2-7. The high immuno relation group had higher significant repertoire counts, although the two groups did not differ in total TCR repertoire counts. In about 30% of the 10 cases, a single TCRalpha VJ recombination dominated, and TCRalpha diversity seemed to be reduced. TCR repertoire analysis included only a few cases, and CDR3 clonotype-level investigation was not performed. Because TCRalpha and TCRbeta chains were sequenced separately, chain pairing and recognized antigens remained unknown.

Patients who received neoadjuvant chemotherapy or who lacked clinical information were excluded from enrollment. The TCR-sequenced cases shown were male, and subtotal esophagectomy with 2- or 3-field lymphadenectomy was performed in the TCR-sequenced cases shown. RNA was extracted from bulk tumor tissue sections with a Qiagen AllPrep kit, without T-cell sorting. Until RNA extraction, small sections of tumor tissue removed at surgery were kept in RNAlater reagent at -80 degrees C. The sample comprised tumor tissue. The chain is encoded by TRBV20-1 joined to TRBJ2-5; the best D guess is TRBD2, with 6 bases matching. The sequence was obtained from a man aged 50 to 80 with esophageal squamous cell carcinoma. Here is the DNA: TGCAGTGCAGAGAAGTCGGGTCGGGGGCAAGAGACCCAGTACTTC. Translated, this is CSAEKSGRGQETQYF.